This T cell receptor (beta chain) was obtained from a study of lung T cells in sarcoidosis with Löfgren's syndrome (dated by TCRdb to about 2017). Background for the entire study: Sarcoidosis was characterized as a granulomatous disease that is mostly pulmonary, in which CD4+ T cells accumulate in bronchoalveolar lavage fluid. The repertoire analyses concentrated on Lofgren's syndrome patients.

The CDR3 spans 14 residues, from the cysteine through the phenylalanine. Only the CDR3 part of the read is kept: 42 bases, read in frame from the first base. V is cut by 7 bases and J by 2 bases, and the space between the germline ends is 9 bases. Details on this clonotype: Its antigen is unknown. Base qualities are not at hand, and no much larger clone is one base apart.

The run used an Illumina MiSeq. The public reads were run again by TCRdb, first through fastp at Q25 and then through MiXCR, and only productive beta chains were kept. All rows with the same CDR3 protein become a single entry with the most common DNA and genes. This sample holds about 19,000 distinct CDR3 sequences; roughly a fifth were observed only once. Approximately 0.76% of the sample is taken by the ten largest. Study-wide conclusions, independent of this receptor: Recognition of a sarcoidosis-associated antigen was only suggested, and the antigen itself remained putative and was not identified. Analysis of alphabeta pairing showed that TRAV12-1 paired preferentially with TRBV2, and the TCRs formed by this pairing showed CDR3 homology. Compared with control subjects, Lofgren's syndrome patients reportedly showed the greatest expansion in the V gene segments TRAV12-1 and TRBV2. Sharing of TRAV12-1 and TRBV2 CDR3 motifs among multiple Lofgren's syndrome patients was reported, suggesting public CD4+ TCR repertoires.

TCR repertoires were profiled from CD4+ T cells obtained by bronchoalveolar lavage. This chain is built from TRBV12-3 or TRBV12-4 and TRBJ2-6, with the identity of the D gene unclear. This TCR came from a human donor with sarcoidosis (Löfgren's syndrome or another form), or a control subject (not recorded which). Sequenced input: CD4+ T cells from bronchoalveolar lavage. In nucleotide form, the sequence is TGTGCCAGCAATTACCGGGCTGGGGCCAACGTCCTGACTTTC. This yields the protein CASNYRAGANVLTF.